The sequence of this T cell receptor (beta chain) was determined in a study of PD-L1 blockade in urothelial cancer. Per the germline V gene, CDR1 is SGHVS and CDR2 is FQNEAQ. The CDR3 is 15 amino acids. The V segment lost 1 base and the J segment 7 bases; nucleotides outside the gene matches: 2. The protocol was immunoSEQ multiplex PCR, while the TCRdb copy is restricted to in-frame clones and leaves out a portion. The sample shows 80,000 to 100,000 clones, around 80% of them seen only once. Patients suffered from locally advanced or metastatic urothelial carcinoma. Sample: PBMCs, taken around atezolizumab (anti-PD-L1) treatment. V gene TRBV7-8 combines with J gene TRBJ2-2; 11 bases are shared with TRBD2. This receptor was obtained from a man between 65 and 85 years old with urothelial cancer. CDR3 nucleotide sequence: TGTGCCAGCAGCTTAGAACTAGCGGGAGTCGGGGAGCTGTTTTTT. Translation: CASSLELAGVGELFF. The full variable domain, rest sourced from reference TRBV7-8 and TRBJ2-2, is GAGVSQSPRYKVAKRGQDVALRCDPISGHVSLFWYQQALGQGPEFLTYFQNEAQLDKSGLPSDRFFAERPEGSVSTLKIQRTQQEDSAVYLCASSLELAGVGELFFGEGSRLTVL.